This T cell receptor beta chain was recovered during a study of cytomegalovirus exposure and HLA in healthy donors. The assay was immunoSEQ multiplex PCR, and TCRdb's table has in-frame clones only and misses some. This table holds 90,000 or so clones, less than 85% found once. The CDR3 has 13 amino acids. The germline gives CDR1 MNHNY, CDR2 SVGAGI (reference sequence). V lost 2 bases, J lost 5 bases, and 9 bases lay in between. The sequence came from a man in his late teens or twenties in good health and CMV-seropositive. Sequencing used PBMCs. The gene calls are TRBV6-6 and TRBJ1-1; D may be TRBD1 (6 bases). The CDR3 region is CASSYKGGTEAFF. The CDR3 DNA reads as TGTGCCAGCAGTTACAAGGGGGGGACTGAAGCTTTCTTT.